These 27 T cell receptor beta chains originate from one sample sequenced in a study of blood T cell repertoires in COVID-19. The table came from immunoSEQ multiplex PCR; TCRdb's copy has only in-frame clones and leaves some out. Of 200,000 to 250,000 clones in the sample, roughly 80% are singletons; the top ten hold less than 4%. Sequencing used PBMCs or T cells enriched from blood (not recorded which). The receptors were gathered from a woman aged 40 to 50 who had been exposed to COVID-19.

The rearrangement uses TRBV7-8 and TRBJ2-7, with 9 positions matching TRBD1. Germline V gives CDR1 SGHVS, CDR2 FQNEAQ. The CDR3 extends over 15 amino acids. The trim removed 6 bases at V and 3 bases at J, leaving 9 bases unmatched. The CDR3 DNA reads as TGTGCCAGCAGGGGAACCGGGACAGGGTTCTACGAGCAGTACTTC. Translation: CASRGTGTGFYEQYF.

The chain carries TRBV18 and TRBJ1-4; unclear D gene. The germline V gene encodes CDR1 KGHSH and CDR2 LQKENI. The CDR3 contains 14 residues. Trimming left V 6 bases short and J 5 bases short, with 13 bases between. The CDR3 DNA reads as TGTGCCAGCTCCCTGGGCCGTGCAAATGAAAAACTGTTTTTT. It encodes CASSLGRANEKLFF.

The chain combines TRBV2 with TRBJ1-6, with a possible D match to TRBD1 (6 bases). Germline V gene lookup returns CDR1 SNHLY and CDR2 FYNNEI. V dropped 1 base and J dropped 9 bases, with 16 bases sitting between them. The CDR3 spans 16 residues. Written as DNA, the CDR3 is TGTGCCAGCAGTGAAGAAGCCGGGGGGCAGGGTTCACCCCTCCACTTT. This codes for CASSEEAGGQGSPLHF.

The chain recombines TRBV6-5 with TRBJ1-6; no firm D call. CDR1 MNHEY and CDR2 SVGAGI come from the germline V gene. The CDR3 runs to 14 residues. V dropped 11 bases and J dropped 0 bases, with 11 bases sitting between them. CDR3 DNA: TGTGCCGGGCGGGCGAGCTCCTATAATTCACCCCTCCACTTT. Translated: CAGRASSYNSPLHF.

The rearrangement links TRBV12-5 to TRBJ1-1; D perhaps matches TRBD1 (6 bases). The CDR3 covers 16 residues. Germline V gives CDR1 LGHNT, CDR2 FRNRAP. Trimming left V 1 base short and J 7 bases short, with 19 bases between. The CDR3 DNA is TGTGCTAGTGGTTTGGACAGGGTTGATAGGGGGAGTGAAGCTTTCTTT. Residues: CASGLDRVDRGSEAFF.

The chain links TRBV5-4 to TRBJ2-1, with 8 positions matching TRBD2. The germline V gene encodes CDR1 SGHNT and CDR2 YYREEE (reference sequence). With V trimmed by 0 bases and J by 0 bases, 2 bases remained unmatched. The CDR3 contains 16 residues. This chain's CDR3 is CASSLGGGSSYNEQFF. The DNA for the CDR3 is TGTGCCAGCAGCTTGGGCGGGGGGAGCTCCTACAATGAGCAGTTCTTC.

V and J are TRBV11-2 and TRBJ2-5; TRBD1 matches 7 bases. In germline, CDR1 is SGHAT, CDR2 FQNNGV. The CDR3 runs to 18 residues. J was trimmed by 3 bases and V by 1 base; bases with no gene match: 14. The CDR3 region has the DNA TGTGCCAGCAGCTTAGGGCTAACAGGGGTTTCCGGGAAAGAGACCCAGTACTTC. Protein sequence: CASSLGLTGVSGKETQYF.

The V gene is TRBV19, the J gene TRBJ1-2; the D gene is possibly TRBD1 (6 bases). This CDR3 region has 15 residues. V was shortened by 2 bases and J by 6 bases, with 16 bases between the two germline ends. In germline, CDR1 is LNHDA, CDR2 SQIVND (reference sequence). Here the CDR3 DNA reads TGTGCCAGTAGTATACGCTGGGACACCGGTAATGGCTACACCTTC. Its protein is CASSIRWDTGNGYTF.

V and J are TRBV7-8 and TRBJ2-2; D remains ambiguous. Trimming cost V 4 bases and J 1 base, with 7 bases left between them. CDR3 size: 14 residues. Germline V CDR1 and CDR2: SGHVS, FQNEAQ. CDR3 sequence reads: CASSYLMNTGELFF. CDR3 coding DNA: TGTGCCAGCAGCTACTTAATGAACACCGGGGAGCTGTTTTTT.

This chain connects TRBV19 to TRBJ2-2; tentative D call: TRBD1 (5 bases). The CDR3 covers 14 residues. The V gene lost 8 bases and the J gene lost 4 bases, with 14 bases spanning the gap. The germline CDR1 and CDR2 sequences are LNHDA and SQIVND (reference sequence). This CDR3 reads CASSTVYTTGELFF. The DNA of the CDR3 is TGTGCCAGTTCGACAGTCTATACCACCGGGGAGCTGTTTTTT.

The chain joins TRBV5-1 to TRBJ1-1; TRBD1 matches at 7 bases. The CDR3 length is 11 residues. Germline V CDR1 and CDR2: SGHRS, YFSETQ. Unmatched junction bases numbered 2, after V lost 4 bases and J lost 8 bases. DNA for the CDR3: TGCGCCAGCAGCACGGGACAGGAAGCTTTCTTT. The encoded protein is CASSTGQEAFF.

The rearrangement joins TRBV9 to TRBJ2-3, with D unclear. V lost 2 bases and J 0 bases, leaving 10 bases between the germline ends. Germline V gene lookup returns CDR1 SGDLS and CDR2 YYNGEE. The CDR3 contains 15 residues. The CDR3 is CASSVLVASTDTQYF. CDR3 DNA sequence: TGTGCCAGCAGCGTCCTAGTGGCGAGCACAGATACGCAGTATTTT. The full variable domain, its missing parts supplied by reference TRBV9 and TRBJ2-3, is DSGVTQTPKHLITATGQRVTLRCSPRSGDLSVYWYQQSLDQGLQFLIQYYNGEERAKGNILERFSAQQFPDLHSELNLSSLELGDSALYFCASSVLVASTDTQYFGPGTRLTVL.

This clone was seen only a few times. The gene calls are TRBV5-6 and TRBJ1-3; no definite D call. Trimming took 0 bases from V and 8 from J, leaving 12 bases between them. The CDR3 runs to 14 residues. The germline CDR1 and CDR2 sequences are SGHDT and YYEEEE. CDR3: CASSLAEQVDTIYF. Here the CDR3 DNA reads TGTGCCAGCAGCTTGGCCGAGCAGGTTGACACCATATATTTT.

This rearrangement joins TRBV29-1 to TRBJ1-2; tentatively, D is TRBD1 (6 bases). In germline, CDR1 is SQVTM, CDR2 ANQGSEA. With 7 bases removed from V and 9 bases from J, the gap between germline ends came to 18 bases. This CDR3 has 12 residues. CDR3: CSAGGDTQSYTF. Written as DNA, the CDR3 is TGCAGCGCTGGCGGGGACACGCAAAGCTACACCTTC.

The chain is built from TRBV9 and TRBJ1-2; D call uncertain. The CDR3 runs to 16 residues. The ends were cut back, 3 bases at V and 0 bases at J, with 15 bases in the middle. Germline V gene lookup returns CDR1 SGDLS and CDR2 YYNGEE. CDR3 bases: TGTGCCAGCAGCGATGGGGAGAGAGGTCCTAACTATGGCTACACCTTC. Its protein is CASSDGERGPNYGYTF.

This clone is a singleton in its sample. The J gene is TRBJ1-4, the V gene TRBV19, with TRBD1 matching over 9 bases. The CDR3 consists of 17 residues. V shed 6 bases, J shed 0 bases, and the junction held 8 bases outside the gene matches. Germline V gene data show CDR1 as LNHDA and CDR2 as SQIVND (reference sequence). CDR3 residues: CASRKQGAGATNEKLFF. The CDR3 nucleotides read TGTGCCAGTAGGAAACAGGGGGCCGGCGCAACTAATGAAAAACTGTTTTTT.

This clone showed up just once. This rearrangement joins TRBV4-2 to TRBJ1-5; TRBD1 aligns across 10 bases. The germline gives CDR1 LGHNA, CDR2 YNFKEQ. J gave up 8 bases and V 1 base, and 32 bases lay outside the gene matches. The CDR3 spans 24 residues. The DNA of the CDR3 is TGTGCCAGCAGCCAAGGCCTATTCCTACCCGATTCCACCCGACAGGGGGCAGTAGCGGAGCCCCAGCATTTT. It translates to CASSQGLFLPDSTRQGAVAEPQHF.

This chain joins TRBV6-6 and TRBJ2-1, with 7 bases that match TRBD1. This CDR3 has 15 amino acids. The ends lost 6 bases at V and 9 bases at J; junction bases unmatched: 14. Germline V gives CDR1 MNHNY, CDR2 SVGAGI (reference sequence). The CDR3 spells CASRPEGGRVSEQFF. In DNA, the CDR3 is TGTGCCAGCAGACCCGAAGGGGGCAGGGTCAGTGAGCAGTTCTTC.

V is TRBV24-1 and J is TRBJ1-1; maybe TRBD1 (6 bases). This CDR3 is 18 amino acids long. Germline V gene sequence: CDR1 KGHDR, CDR2 SFDVKD. Trimming removed 1 base from V and 3 bases from J, with 20 bases in between. The chain's CDR3 is CATSDFSPQQGGDTEAFF. CDR3 nucleotide sequence: TGTGCCACCAGTGATTTTTCCCCACAACAGGGAGGGGACACTGAAGCTTTCTTT.

In this sample, this clone turned up once. V is TRBV28 and J is TRBJ1-4, with D perhaps matching TRBD1 (5 bases). The CDR3 extends over 12 amino acids. V shed 11 bases and J shed 5 bases, with 12 bases lying between them. Germline assignment: CDR1 MDHEN and CDR2 SYDVKM. CDR3 region: CALGGENEKLFF. CDR3 nucleotides: TGTGCCCTTGGGGGGGAAAATGAAAAACTGTTTTTT.

The chain recombines TRBV10-3 with TRBJ2-3; D is ambiguous. V was trimmed by 6 bases and J by 4 bases, leaving 14 bases between them. This CDR3 spans 14 amino acids. Germline V gene data show CDR1 as ENHRY and CDR2 as SYGVKD. The CDR3 DNA reads TGTGCCATCAGCGCTCTAGGCGCATCAGATACGCAGTATTTT. As protein: CAISALGASDTQYF.

The V gene is TRBV6-1, the J gene TRBJ1-5; 7 bases fit TRBD1. The CDR3 is made up of 15 amino acids. Trimming removed 7 bases from V and 0 bases from J; junction bases left unmatched: 6. In germline, CDR1 is MNHNS, CDR2 SASEGT. The CDR3 DNA reads TGTGCCAGCACCGTAACAGGGGATAGCAATCAGCCCCAGCATTTT. Protein: CASTVTGDSNQPQHF.

This clone was seen many times. CDR3 sequence: CASSRRDRTSTGEQYF. DNA of the CDR3: TGTGCCAGCAGCCGACGGGACAGGACATCAACGGGGGAGCAGTACTTC. The chain is built from TRBV7-9 and TRBJ2-7, with 8 bases aligning to TRBD1. From germline, CDR1 is SEHNR and CDR2 FQNEAQ (reference sequence). Trimming cost V 5 bases and J 7 bases; bases outside gene matches: 16. The CDR3 runs 16 residues.

V and J are TRBV9 and TRBJ2-7, with D tentatively TRBD1 (5 bases). CDR1 is SGDLS and CDR2 is YYNGEE in the germline V gene. The CDR3 extends over 14 amino acids. Trimming took 0 bases from V and 1 from J, leaving 8 bases between them. The chain's CDR3 is CASSVGQISYEQYF. As DNA, the CDR3 is TGTGCCAGCAGCGTAGGACAGATTTCCTACGAGCAGTACTTC. The complete variable domain, with remaining parts taken from reference TRBV9 and TRBJ2-7, reads DSGVTQTPKHLITATGQRVTLRCSPRSGDLSVYWYQQSLDQGLQFLIQYYNGEERAKGNILERFSAQQFPDLHSELNLSSLELGDSALYFCASSVGQISYEQYFGPGTRLTVT.

The chain couples TRBV7-8 to TRBJ2-3; TRBD2 agrees at 7 bases. Germline loops: CDR1 SGHVS, CDR2 FQNEAQ. V lost 5 bases, J lost 1 base, and 12 bases stayed unmatched. The CDR3 is 17 amino acids. The CDR3 loop is CASSPLGGGGGTDTQYF. In nucleotides, the CDR3 is TGTGCCAGCAGCCCCCTCGGCGGCGGGGGAGGCACAGATACGCAGTATTTT.

The V gene is TRBV15, the J gene TRBJ1-5, with D tentatively TRBD1 (5 bases). CDR1 LNHNV and CDR2 YYDKDF come from the germline V gene (reference sequence). The V end was cut by 1 base, the J end by 0 bases, with 7 bases between. This CDR3 is 15 amino acids long. The CDR3 region has the DNA TGTGCCACCAGCAGAGCCCAGGGTAGCAATCAGCCCCAGCATTTT. It specifies CATSRAQGSNQPQHF. The complete variable domain, with remaining parts taken from reference TRBV15 and TRBJ1-5, reads DAMVIQNPRYQVTQFGKPVTLSCSQTLNHNVMYWYQQKSSQAPKLLFHYYDKDFNNEADTPDNFQSRRPNTSFCFLDIRSPGLGDTAMYLCATSRAQGSNQPQHFGDGTRLSIL.

V gene TRBV27 combines with J gene TRBJ1-3; D remains unclear. CDR1 is MNHEY, CDR2 SMNVEV, per germline (reference sequence). The CDR3 length is 14 residues. V shed 2 bases and J shed 6 bases, with 11 bases lying between them. CDR3 bases: TGTGCCAGCAGTTTAACAGATCTGCAAAACACCATATATTTT. Translated, it gives CASSLTDLQNTIYF.